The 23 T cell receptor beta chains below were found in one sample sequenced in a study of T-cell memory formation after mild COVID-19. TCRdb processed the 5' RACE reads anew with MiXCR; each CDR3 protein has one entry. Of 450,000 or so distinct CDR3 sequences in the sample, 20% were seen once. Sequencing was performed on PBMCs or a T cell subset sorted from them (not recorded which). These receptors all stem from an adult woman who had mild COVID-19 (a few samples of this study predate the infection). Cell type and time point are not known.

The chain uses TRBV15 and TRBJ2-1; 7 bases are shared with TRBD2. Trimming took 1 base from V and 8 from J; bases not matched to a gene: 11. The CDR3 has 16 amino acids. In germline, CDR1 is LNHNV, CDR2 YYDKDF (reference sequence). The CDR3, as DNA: TGTGCCACCAGCAGAGTCGGCGGGAGCCCGGTGTATGAGCAGTTCTTC. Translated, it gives CATSRVGGSPVYEQFF.

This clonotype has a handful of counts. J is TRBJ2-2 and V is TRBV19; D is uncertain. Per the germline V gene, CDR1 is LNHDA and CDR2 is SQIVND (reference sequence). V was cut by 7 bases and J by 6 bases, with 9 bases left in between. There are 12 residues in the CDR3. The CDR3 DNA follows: TGTGCCAGTACCCCGTCGGCCGGGGAGCTGTTTTTT. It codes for CASTPSAGELFF.

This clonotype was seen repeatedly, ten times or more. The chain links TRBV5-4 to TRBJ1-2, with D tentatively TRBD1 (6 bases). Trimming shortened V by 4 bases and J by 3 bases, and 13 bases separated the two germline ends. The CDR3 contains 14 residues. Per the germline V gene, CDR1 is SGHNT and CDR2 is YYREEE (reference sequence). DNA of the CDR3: TGTGCCAGCAGCCCGGAACAGGGCTACTATGGCTACACCTTC. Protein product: CASSPEQGYYGYTF.

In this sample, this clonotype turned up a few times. CDR3 residues: CSARLHNEQFF. The CDR3 nucleotides read TGCAGTGCCAGACTGCACAATGAGCAGTTCTTC. The rearrangement joins TRBV20-1 to TRBJ2-1; the D is unclear. V gave up 6 bases and J gave up 5 bases, with 8 bases separating them. CDR3 length: 11 amino acids. Germline CDR1 and CDR2: DFQATT and SNEGSKA (reference sequence).

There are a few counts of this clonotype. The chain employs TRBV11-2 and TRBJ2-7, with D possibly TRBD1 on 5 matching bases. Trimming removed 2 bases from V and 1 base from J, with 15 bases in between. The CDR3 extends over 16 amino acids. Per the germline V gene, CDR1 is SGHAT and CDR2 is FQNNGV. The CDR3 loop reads CASSLSMVGASYEQYF. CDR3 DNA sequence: TGTGCCAGCAGCTTATCAATGGTAGGGGCTTCCTACGAGCAGTACTTC.

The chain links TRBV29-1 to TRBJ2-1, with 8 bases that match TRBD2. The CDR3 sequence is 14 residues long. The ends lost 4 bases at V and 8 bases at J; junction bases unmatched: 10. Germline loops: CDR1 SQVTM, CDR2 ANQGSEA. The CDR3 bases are TGCAGCGTTGCCCCGGGGGCGGGAGGCGATGAGCAGTTCTTC. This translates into CSVAPGAGGDEQFF.

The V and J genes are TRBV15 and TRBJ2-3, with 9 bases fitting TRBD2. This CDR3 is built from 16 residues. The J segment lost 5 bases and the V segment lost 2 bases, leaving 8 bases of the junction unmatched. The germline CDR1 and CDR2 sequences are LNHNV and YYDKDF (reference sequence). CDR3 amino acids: CATSRNAGGPEDTQYF. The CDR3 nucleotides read TGTGCCACCAGCAGAAACGCGGGGGGGCCAGAAGATACGCAGTATTTT. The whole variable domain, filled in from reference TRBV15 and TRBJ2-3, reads DAMVIQNPRYQVTQFGKPVTLSCSQTLNHNVMYWYQQKSSQAPKLLFHYYDKDFNNEADTPDNFQSRRPNTSFCFLDIRSPGLGDTAMYLCATSRNAGGPEDTQYFGPGTRLTVL.

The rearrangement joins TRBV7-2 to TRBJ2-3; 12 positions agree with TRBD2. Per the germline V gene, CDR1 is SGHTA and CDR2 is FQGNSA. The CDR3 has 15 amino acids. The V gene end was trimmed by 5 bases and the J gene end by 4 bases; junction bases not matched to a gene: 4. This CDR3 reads CASSTGLAGSDTQYF. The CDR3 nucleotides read TGTGCCAGCAGCACCGGACTAGCGGGATCAGATACGCAGTATTTT.

The chain's CDR3 is CASSLHGGHGYTF. CDR3 nucleotides: TGTGCCAGCAGTTTACATGGTGGGCATGGCTACACCTTC. This sequence joins TRBV12-3 or TRBV12-4 and TRBJ1-2; D not certain. This CDR3 contains 13 residues. V gave up 2 bases and J gave up 6 bases, with 10 bases separating them.

CDR3 sequence (DNA): TGTGCCAGCATTTTCAGCGGGGTAGCTGATGAGCAGTTCTTC. It encodes CASIFSGVADEQFF. This chain connects TRBV12-3 or TRBV12-4 to TRBJ2-1; TRBD2 matches at 7 bases. The CDR3 is 14 residues long. Losses at the gene ends were 7 bases for V and 8 bases for J; bases not matched to a gene: 11.

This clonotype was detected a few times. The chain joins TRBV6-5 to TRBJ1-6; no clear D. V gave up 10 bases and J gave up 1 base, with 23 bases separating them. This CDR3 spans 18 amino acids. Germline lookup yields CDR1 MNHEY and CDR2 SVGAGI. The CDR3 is CATRGFGDPDSYNSPLHF. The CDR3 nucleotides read TGTGCCACCCGGGGTTTTGGGGATCCGGATTCCTATAATTCACCCCTCCACTTT.

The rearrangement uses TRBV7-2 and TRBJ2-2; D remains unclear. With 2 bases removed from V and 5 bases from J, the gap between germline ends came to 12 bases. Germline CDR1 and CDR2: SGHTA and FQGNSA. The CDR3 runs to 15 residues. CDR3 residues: CASSLWEERTGELFF. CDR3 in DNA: TGTGCCAGCAGCTTATGGGAAGAGAGAACCGGGGAGCTGTTTTTT.

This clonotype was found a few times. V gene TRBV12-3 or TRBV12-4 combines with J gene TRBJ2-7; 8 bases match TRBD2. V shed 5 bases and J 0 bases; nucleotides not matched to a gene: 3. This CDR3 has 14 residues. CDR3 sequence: CASSPRGDSYEQYF. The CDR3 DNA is TGTGCCAGCAGTCCGCGGGGGGACTCCTACGAGCAGTACTTC.

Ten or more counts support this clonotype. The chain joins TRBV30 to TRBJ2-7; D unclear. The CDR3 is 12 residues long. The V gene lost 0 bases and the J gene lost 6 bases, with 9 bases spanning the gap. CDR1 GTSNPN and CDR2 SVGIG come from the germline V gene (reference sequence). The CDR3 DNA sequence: TGTGCCTGGAGTGTACCCCCCATCGAGCAGTACTTC. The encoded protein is CAWSVPPIEQYF.

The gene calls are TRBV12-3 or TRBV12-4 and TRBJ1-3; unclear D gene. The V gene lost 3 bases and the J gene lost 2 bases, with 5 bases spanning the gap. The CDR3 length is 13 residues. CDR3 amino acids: CASSLNAGNTIYF. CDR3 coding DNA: TGTGCCAGCAGTTTGAACGCTGGAAACACCATATATTTT.

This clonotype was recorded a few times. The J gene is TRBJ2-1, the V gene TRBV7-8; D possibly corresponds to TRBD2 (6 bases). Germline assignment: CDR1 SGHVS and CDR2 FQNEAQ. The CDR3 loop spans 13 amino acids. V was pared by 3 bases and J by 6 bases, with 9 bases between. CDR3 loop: CASSFVAANEQFF. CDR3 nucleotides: TGTGCCAGCAGCTTCGTAGCGGCCAATGAGCAGTTCTTC. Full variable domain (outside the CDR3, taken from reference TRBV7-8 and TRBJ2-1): GAGVSQSPRYKVAKRGQDVALRCDPISGHVSLFWYQQALGQGPEFLTYFQNEAQLDKSGLPSDRFFAERPEGSVSTLKIQRTQQEDSAVYLCASSFVAANEQFFGPGTRLTVL.

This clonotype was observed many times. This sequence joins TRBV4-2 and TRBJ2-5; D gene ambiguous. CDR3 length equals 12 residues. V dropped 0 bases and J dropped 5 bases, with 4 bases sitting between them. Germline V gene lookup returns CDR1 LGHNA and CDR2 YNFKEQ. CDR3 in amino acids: CASSQDLETQYF. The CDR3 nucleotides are TGTGCCAGCAGCCAAGATCTCGAGACCCAGTACTTC.

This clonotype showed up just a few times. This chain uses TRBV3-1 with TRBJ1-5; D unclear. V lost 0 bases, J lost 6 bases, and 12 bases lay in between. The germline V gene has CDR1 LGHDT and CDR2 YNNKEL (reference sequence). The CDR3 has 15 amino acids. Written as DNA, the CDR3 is TGTGCCAGCAGCCAAGATGGTTTGGGTTTTCAGCCCCAGCATTTT. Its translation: CASSQDGLGFQPQHF.

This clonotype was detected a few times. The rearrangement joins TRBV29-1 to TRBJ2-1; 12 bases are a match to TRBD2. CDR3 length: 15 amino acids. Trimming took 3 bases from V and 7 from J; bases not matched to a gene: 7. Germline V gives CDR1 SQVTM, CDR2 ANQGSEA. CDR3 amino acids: CSVDLAGGGWNEQFF. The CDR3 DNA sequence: TGCAGCGTTGACCTAGCGGGAGGGGGGTGGAATGAGCAGTTCTTC.

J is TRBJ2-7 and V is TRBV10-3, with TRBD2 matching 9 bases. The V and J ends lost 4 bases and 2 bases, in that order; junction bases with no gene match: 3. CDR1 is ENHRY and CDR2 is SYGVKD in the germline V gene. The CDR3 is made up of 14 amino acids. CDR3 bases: TGTGCCATCAGTGGGGCTAGCGGGACCTACGAGCAGTACTTC. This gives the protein CAISGASGTYEQYF.

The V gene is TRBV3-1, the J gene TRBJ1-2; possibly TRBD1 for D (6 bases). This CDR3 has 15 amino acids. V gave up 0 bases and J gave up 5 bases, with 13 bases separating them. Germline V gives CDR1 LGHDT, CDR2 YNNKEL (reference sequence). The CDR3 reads CASSQEIQGRYGYTF. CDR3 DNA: TGTGCCAGCAGCCAAGAGATCCAGGGGAGGTATGGCTACACCTTC.

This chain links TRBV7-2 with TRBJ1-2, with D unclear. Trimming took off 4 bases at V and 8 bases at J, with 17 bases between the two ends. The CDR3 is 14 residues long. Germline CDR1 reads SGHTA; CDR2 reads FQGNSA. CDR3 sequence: CASSSQAPLGGYTF. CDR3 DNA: TGTGCCAGCAGCTCCCAGGCCCCACTCGGGGGCTACACCTTC.

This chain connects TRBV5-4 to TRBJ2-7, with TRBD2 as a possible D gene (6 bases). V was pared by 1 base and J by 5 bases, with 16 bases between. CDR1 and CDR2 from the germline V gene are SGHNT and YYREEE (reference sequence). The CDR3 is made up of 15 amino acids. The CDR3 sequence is CASSLSGGSLHEQYF. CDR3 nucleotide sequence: TGTGCCAGCAGCTTGTCAGGAGGGAGTCTCCACGAGCAGTACTTC.